These 6 T cell receptor beta chains share one sample of origin, sequenced in a study of T cell changes during pregnancy in multiple sclerosis. Sequencing used immunoSEQ multiplex PCR; TCRdb keeps in-frame clones, though not all of them. Among 42,000 or so clones listed, 90% were seen once. The sample consisted of CD8+ T cells from peripheral blood mononuclear cells, taken in the first trimester of pregnancy. The receptors stem from a female donor with multiple sclerosis, enrolled in a pregnancy study.

This chain uses TRBV7-3 with TRBJ2-1; a possible D gene is TRBD1 (5 bases). The CDR3 extends over 14 amino acids. Between the trimmed V and J ends, which lost 3 bases and 8 bases, there was a span of 14 bases. Germline V gene lookup returns CDR1 SGHTA and CDR2 FQGTGA. CDR3 coding DNA: TGTGCCAGCAGCTTCGATCTAGGGGTTGATGAGCAGTTCTTC. The encoded protein is CASSFDLGVDEQFF.

The J gene is TRBJ1-1, the V gene TRBV5-6; weak D call: TRBD1 (6 bases). Germline V CDR1 and CDR2: SGHDT, YYEEEE. The CDR3 is 13 amino acids. The ends were cut back, 0 bases at V and 7 bases at J, with 10 bases in the middle. The CDR3 sequence is CASSLDEGVEAFF. The DNA for the CDR3 is TGTGCCAGCAGCTTGGATGAGGGGGTTGAAGCTTTCTTT.

The J gene is TRBJ1-1, the V gene TRBV6-5, with D possibly being TRBD1 (6 bases). The CDR3 consists of 14 residues. V dropped 2 bases and J dropped 6 bases, with 13 bases sitting between them. From germline, CDR1 is MNHEY and CDR2 SVGAGI. CDR3 in DNA: TGTGCCAGCAGTTACGGCGGGGGCTCTCCTGAAGCTTTCTTT. This encodes CASSYGGGSPEAFF.

The chain carries TRBV14 and TRBJ1-1; D is uncertain. The V and J ends lost 4 bases and 8 bases respectively, with 11 bases between them. Germline V CDR1 and CDR2: SGHDN, FVKESK. This CDR3 is built from 12 residues. This CDR3 is CASSPWTGEAFF. DNA of the CDR3: TGTGCCAGCAGCCCTTGGACGGGAGAAGCTTTCTTT.

This sequence joins TRBV30 and TRBJ2-5; 7 bases are shared with TRBD1. The closer fit of TRBJ2-7 to the DNA end suggests the J call may be wrong. Germline CDR1 GTSNPN, CDR2 SVGIG (reference sequence). This CDR3 region has 14 residues. The CDR3 region is CAWRVTGSAYEQYF. The CDR3 DNA sequence: TGTGCCTGGAGGGTGACAGGGTCGGCGTACGAGCAGTACTTC.

This chain connects TRBV6-5 to TRBJ1-1, with D perhaps TRBD1 (5 bases). The CDR3 runs to 15 residues. Germline CDR1 is MNHEY and CDR2 is SVGAGI. V was shortened by 8 bases and J by 4 bases, with 20 bases between the two germline ends. The CDR3 spells CASALGGSEGTEAFF. Written as DNA, the CDR3 is TGTGCCAGCGCGCTCGGGGGATCTGAGGGCACTGAAGCTTTCTTT.